This is a list of T cell receptor beta chains from one sample in a study of PD-1 blockade in classical Hodgkin lymphoma. Some clones are missing from TCRdb's copy, which holds only in-frame ones; the method was immunoSEQ multiplex PCR. Here the sample spans some 27,000 clones, just under 80% being singletons. This specimen was peripheral blood mononuclear cells (PBMCs), taken before the fourth cycle of nivolumab. These receptors were taken from a human donor with classical Hodgkin lymphoma. The CDR3 runs from the conserved cysteine through the conserved F or W. The D gene is left open where the match is weak.

>TRBV9|NA|TRBJ2-3
CASSPTGWVTDTQYF
TGTGCCAGCAGCCCAACGGGCTGGGTCACAGATACGCAGTATTTT
>TRBV7-8|TRBD2|TRBJ2-3
CASSLDSGISTDTQYF
TGTGCCAGCAGCTTAGATAGCGGGATAAGCACAGATACGCAGTATTTT
>TRBV29-1|TRBD2|TRBJ2-3
CSVEGLAGFADADTQYF
TGCAGCGTCGAGGGACTAGCGGGTTTCGCAGACGCAGATACGCAGTATTTT
>TRBV15|NA|TRBJ2-7
CATSRDTTYEQYF
TGTGCCACCAGCAGAGATACTACGTACGAGCAGTACTTC
>TRBV14|TRBD2|TRBJ2-7
CASSVRVPLAGEQYF
TGTGCCAGCAGCGTCAGGGTTCCCCTAGCGGGAGAGCAGTACTTC
>TRBV14|TRBD1|TRBJ1-1
CASSLRTGATPNTEAFF
TGTGCCAGCAGCCTTCGGACAGGGGCGACCCCGAACACTGAAGCTTTCTTT
>TRBV18|NA|TRBJ1-5
CASSPGSNQPQHF
TGTGCCAGCTCACCGGGCAGCAATCAGCCCCAGCATTTT
>TRBV20-1|NA|TRBJ2-1
CSASLNEQFF
TGCAGTGCTAGTCTCAATGAGCAGTTCTTC
>TRBV14|TRBD2|TRBJ2-2
CASSQGAGVTGELFF
TGTGCCAGCAGCCAGGGAGCGGGAGTCACCGGGGAGCTGTTTTTT
>TRBV13|NA|TRBJ2-5
CASSSTGETQYF
TGTGCCAGCAGCTCCACCGGAGAGACCCAGTACTTC
>TRBV6-1|NA|TRBJ2-7
CASSSYTYEQYF
TGTGCCAGCAGCTCTTACACCTACGAGCAGTACTTC
>TRBV29-1|NA|TRBJ1-2
CSVARGDYGYTF
TGCAGCGTTGCCAGGGGAGACTATGGCTACACCTTC
>TRBV6-6|NA|TRBJ1-1
CASSYAGNRNEAFF
TGTGCCAGCAGTTACGCAGGGAATCGTAATGAAGCTTTCTTT